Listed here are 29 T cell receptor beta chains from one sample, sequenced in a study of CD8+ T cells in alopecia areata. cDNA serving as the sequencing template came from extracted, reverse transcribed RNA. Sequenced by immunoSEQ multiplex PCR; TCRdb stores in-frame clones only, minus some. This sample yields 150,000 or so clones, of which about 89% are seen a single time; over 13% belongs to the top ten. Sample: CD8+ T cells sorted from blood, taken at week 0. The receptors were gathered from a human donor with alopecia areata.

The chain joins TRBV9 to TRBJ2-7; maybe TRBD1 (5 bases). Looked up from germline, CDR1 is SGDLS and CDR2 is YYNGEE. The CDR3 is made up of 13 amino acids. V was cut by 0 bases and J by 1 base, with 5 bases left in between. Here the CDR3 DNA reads TGTGCCAGCAGCGTAGGGACATCCTACGAGCAGTACTTC. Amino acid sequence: CASSVGTSYEQYF.

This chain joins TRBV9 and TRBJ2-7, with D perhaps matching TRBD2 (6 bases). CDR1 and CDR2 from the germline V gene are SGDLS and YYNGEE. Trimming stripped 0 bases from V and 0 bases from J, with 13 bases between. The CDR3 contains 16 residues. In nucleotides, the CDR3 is TGTGCCAGCAGCGTAGGCGGAGGGATGAGCTCCTACGAGCAGTACTTC. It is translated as CASSVGGGMSSYEQYF.

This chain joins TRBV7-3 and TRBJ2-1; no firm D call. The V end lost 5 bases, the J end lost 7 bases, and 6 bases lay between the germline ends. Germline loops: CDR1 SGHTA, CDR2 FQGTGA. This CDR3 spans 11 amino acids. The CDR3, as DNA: TGTGCCAGCAGCCTAGGGAATGAGCAGTTCTTC. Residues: CASSLGNEQFF.

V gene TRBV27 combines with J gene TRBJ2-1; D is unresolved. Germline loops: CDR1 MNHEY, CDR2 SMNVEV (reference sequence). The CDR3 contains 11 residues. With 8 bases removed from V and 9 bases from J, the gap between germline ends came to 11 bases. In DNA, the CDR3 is TGTGCCAGCGGAATTGGCGGTGAGCAGTTCTTC. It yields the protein CASGIGGEQFF.

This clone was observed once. The CDR3 coding sequence is TGTGCCAGCAGTGGATCTCGGGTATGGGGTAATTCACCCCTCCACTTT. It encodes CASSGSRVWGNSPLHF. The chain employs TRBV25-1 and TRBJ1-6; D unresolved. This CDR3 is built from 16 residues. Germline values: CDR1 MGHDK, CDR2 SYGVNS. Trimming shortened V by 4 bases and J by 6 bases, and 16 bases separated the two germline ends.

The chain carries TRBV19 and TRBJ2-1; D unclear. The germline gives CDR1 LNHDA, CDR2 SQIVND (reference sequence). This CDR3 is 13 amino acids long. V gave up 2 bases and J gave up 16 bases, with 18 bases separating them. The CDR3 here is CASSIHPPEPQFF. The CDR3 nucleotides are TGTGCCAGTAGTATACATCCCCCGGAACCTCAATTCTTC.

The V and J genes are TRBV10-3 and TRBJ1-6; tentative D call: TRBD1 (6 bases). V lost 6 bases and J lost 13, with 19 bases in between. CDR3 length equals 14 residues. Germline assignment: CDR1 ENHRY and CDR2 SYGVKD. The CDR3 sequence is CAIRPQGRGGPLHF. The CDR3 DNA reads TGTGCCATCAGGCCACAGGGCCGCGGGGGGCCCCTCCACTTT.

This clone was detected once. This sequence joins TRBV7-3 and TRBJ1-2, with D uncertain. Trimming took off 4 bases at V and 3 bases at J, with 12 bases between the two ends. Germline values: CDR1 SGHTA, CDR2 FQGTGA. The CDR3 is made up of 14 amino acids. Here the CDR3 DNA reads TGTGCCAGCAGCTCAGGCCCCCAGGACTATGGCTACACCTTC. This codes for CASSSGPQDYGYTF.

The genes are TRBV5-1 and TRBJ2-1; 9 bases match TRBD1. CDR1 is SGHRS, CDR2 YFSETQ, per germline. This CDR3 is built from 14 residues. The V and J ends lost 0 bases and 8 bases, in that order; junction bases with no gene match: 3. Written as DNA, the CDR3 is TGCGCCAGCAGCTTGGGACAGGGGGGCGATGAGCAGTTCTTC. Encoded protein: CASSLGQGGDEQFF. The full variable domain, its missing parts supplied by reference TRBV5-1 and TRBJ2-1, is KAGVTQTPRYLIKTRGQQVTLSCSPISGHRSVSWYQQTPGQGLQFLFEYFSETQRNKGNFPGRFSGRQFSNSRSEMNVSTLELGDSALYLCASSLGQGGDEQFFGPGTRLTVL.

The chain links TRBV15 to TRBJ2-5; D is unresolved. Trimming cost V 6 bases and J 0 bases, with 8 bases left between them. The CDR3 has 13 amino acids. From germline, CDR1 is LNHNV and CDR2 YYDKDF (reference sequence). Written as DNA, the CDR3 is TGTGCCACCAGGGTGGAAAACCAAGAGACCCAGTACTTC. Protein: CATRVENQETQYF.

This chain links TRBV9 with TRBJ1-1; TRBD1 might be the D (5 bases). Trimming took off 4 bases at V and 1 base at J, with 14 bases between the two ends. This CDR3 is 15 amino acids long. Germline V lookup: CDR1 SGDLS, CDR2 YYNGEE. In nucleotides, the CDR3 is TGTGCCAGCAGCCTAGGGGAGGGCTGGAACACTGAAGCTTTCTTT. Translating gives CASSLGEGWNTEAFF. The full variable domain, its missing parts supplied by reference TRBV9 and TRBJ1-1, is DSGVTQTPKHLITATGQRVTLRCSPRSGDLSVYWYQQSLDQGLQFLIQYYNGEERAKGNILERFSAQQFPDLHSELNLSSLELGDSALYFCASSLGEGWNTEAFFGQGTRLTVV.

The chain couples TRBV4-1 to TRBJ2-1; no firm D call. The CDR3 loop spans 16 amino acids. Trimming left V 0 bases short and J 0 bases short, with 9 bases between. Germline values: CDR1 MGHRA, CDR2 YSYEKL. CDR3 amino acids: CASSQDIKGSYNEQFF. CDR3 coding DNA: TGCGCCAGCAGCCAAGATATTAAGGGCTCCTACAATGAGCAGTTCTTC.

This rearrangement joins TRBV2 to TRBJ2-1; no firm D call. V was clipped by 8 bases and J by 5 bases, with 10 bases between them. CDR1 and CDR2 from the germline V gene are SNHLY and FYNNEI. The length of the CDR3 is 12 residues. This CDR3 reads CASVAGHNEQFF. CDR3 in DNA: TGTGCCAGCGTCGCAGGACACAATGAGCAGTTCTTC.

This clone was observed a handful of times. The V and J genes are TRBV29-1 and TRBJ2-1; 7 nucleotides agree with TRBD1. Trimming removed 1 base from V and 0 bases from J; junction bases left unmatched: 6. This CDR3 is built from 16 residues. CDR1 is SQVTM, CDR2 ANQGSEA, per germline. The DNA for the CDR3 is TGCAGCGTTGAAGCAGGGACAGATAACTCCTACAATGAGCAGTTCTTC. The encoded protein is CSVEAGTDNSYNEQFF.

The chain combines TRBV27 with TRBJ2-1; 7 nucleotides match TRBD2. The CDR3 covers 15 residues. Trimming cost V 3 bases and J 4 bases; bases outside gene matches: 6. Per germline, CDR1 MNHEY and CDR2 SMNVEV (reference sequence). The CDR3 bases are TGTGCCAGCAGTTTTGTACTAGCGACTTACAATGAGCAGTTCTTC. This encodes CASSFVLATYNEQFF.

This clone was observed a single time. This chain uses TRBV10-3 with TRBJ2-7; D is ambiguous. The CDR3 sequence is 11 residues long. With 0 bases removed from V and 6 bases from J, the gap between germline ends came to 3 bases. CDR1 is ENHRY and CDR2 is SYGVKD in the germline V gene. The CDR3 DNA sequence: TGTGCCATCAGTGAGTCCCGCGAGCAGTACTTC. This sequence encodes CAISESREQYF.

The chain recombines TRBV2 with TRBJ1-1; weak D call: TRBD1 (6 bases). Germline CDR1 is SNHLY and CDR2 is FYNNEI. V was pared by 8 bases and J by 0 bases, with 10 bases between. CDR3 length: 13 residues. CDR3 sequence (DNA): TGTGCCAGCCTAGGGGGTTTGAACACTGAAGCTTTCTTT. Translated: CASLGGLNTEAFF.

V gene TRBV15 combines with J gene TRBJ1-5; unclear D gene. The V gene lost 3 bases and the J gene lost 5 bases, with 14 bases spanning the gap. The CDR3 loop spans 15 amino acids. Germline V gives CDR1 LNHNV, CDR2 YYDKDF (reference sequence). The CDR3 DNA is TGTGCCACCAGCAGCCCCTTTCTTACGTATCAGCCCCAGCATTTT. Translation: CATSSPFLTYQPQHF.

CDR3 DNA sequence: TGTGCCAGCAGTGGGGTTAGCAATCAGCCCCAGCATTTT. Amino acids: CASSGVSNQPQHF. The rearrangement links TRBV6-4 to TRBJ1-5; D not certain. Trimming removed 4 bases at V and 0 bases at J, with 4 bases between. The germline V gene has CDR1 MRHNA and CDR2 SNTAGT. The CDR3 extends over 13 amino acids.

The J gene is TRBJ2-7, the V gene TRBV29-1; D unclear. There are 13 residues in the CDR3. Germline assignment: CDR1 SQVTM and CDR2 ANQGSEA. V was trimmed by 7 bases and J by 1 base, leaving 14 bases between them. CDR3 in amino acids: CSAHTTDSYEQYF. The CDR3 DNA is TGCAGCGCCCACACCACAGATTCCTACGAGCAGTACTTC.

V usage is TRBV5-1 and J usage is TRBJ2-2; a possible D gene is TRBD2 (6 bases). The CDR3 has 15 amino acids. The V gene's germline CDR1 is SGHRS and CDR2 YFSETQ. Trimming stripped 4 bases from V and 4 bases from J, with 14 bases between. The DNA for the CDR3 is TGCGCCAGCAGCCCCACGGGGACTTCCACCGGGGAGCTGTTTTTT. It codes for CASSPTGTSTGELFF.

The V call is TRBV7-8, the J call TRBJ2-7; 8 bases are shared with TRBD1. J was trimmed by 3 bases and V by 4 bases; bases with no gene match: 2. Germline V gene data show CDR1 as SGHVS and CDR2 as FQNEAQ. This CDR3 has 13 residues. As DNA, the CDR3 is TGTGCCAGCAGCTATGACAGGGGCTACGAGCAGTACTTC. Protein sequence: CASSYDRGYEQYF.

The CDR3 bases are TGTGCCTGGAGCGGTGGGCTAGGAGCTTTCTTT. Translated, it gives CAWSGGLGAFF. The V call is TRBV30, the J call TRBJ1-1; D unresolved. Germline V gene sequence: CDR1 GTSNPN, CDR2 SVGIG (reference sequence). The CDR3 totals 11 residues. V lost 3 bases and J 10 bases, leaving 12 bases between the germline ends. The entire variable domain, with the rest obtained from reference TRBV30 and TRBJ1-1, is as follows: SQTIHQWPATLVQPVGSPLSLECTVEGTSNPNLYWYRQAAGRGLQLLFYSVGIGQISSEVPQNLSASRPQDRQFILSSKKLLLSDSGFYLCAWSGGLGAFFGQGTRLTVV.

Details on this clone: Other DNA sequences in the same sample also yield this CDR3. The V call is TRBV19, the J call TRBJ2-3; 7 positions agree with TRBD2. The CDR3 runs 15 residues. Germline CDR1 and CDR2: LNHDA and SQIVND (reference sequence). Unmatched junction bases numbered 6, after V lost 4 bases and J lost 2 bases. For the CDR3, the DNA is TGTGCCAGTAGTACAGCGGGGCGTTCCACAGATACGCAGTATTTT. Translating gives CASSTAGRSTDTQYF.

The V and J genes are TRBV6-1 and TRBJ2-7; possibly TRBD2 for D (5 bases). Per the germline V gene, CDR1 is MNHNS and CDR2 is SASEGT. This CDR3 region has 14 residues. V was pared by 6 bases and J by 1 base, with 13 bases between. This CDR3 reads CASRMDPGSYEQYF. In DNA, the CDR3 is TGTGCCAGCAGAATGGACCCGGGGTCCTACGAGCAGTACTTC.

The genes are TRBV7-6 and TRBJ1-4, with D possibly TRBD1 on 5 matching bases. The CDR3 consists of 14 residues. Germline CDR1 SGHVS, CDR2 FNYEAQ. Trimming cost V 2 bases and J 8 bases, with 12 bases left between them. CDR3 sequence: CASSLTTVSEKLFF. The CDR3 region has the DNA TGTGCCAGCAGCTTAACGACAGTCTCCGAAAAACTGTTTTTT.

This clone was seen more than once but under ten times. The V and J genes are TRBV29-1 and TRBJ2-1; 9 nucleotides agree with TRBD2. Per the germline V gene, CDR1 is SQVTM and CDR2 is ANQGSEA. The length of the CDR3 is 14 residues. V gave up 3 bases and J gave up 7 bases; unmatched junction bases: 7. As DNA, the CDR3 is TGCAGCGTTGATTTCGGCGGGGGGGGGAATGAGCAGTTCTTC. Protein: CSVDFGGGGNEQFF.

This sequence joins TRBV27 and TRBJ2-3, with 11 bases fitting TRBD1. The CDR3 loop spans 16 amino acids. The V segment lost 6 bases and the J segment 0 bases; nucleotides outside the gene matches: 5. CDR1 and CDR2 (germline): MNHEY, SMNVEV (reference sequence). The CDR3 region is CASSLRDRGSTDTQYF. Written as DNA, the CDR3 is TGTGCCAGCAGCCTAAGGGACAGGGGGAGCACAGATACGCAGTATTTT.

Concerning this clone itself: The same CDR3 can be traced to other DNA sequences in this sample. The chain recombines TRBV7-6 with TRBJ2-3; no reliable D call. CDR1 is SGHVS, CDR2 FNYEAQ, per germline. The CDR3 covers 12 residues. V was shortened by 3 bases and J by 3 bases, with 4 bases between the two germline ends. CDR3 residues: CASSLGTDTQYF. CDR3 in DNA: TGTGCCAGCAGCTTGGGGACAGATACGCAGTATTTT.